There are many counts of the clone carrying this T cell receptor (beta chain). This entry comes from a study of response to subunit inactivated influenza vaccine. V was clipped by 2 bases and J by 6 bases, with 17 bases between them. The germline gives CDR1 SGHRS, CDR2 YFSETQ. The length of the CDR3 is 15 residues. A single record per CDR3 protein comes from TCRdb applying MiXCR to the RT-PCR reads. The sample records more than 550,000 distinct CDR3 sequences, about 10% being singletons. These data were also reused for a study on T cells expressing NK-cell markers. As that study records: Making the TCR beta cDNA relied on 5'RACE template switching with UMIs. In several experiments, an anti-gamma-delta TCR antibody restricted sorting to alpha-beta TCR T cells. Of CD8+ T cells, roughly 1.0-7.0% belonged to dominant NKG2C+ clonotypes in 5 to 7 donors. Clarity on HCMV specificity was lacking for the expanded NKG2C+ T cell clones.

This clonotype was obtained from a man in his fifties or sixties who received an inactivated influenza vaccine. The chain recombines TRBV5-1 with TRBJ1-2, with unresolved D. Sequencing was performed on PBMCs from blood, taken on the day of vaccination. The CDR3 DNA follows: TGCGCCAGCAGCTTCCAACCGGGCTGGGTTGATGGCTACACCTTC. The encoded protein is CASSFQPGWVDGYTF.